This entry describes one T cell receptor (beta chain). Its antigen is currently not known. No qualities accompany the bases; no much larger clone lies one base away. This specimen's time point label, per the study, means: baseline before first vaccination. Vaccinee samples came from UK trials COV001 and COV002, including a single-blind randomized controlled phase 2/3 trial of AZD1222 (ChAdOx1 nCoV-19) in healthy adults. For TCRbeta chain sequencing, PBMC samples from trial participants were taken at day 0 and at day 28 after the second dose. The CDR3 regions of human TCRbeta chains were analyzed by immunosequencing. The published analysis was carried out like this. TCRs in the repertoires were compared against a reference library of SARS-CoV-2-specific TCRs that had been generated with the MIRA antigen-specificity platform. Breadth was defined as the fraction of unique TCRs that were SARS-CoV-2-associated, and depth was defined as the fraction of total T cells that were SARS-CoV-2-associated. Using the MIRA data, each spike-specific TCR was assigned both to the spike region to which the TCR was reactive and to a CD4 or CD8 class. Log10-transformed breadth and depth values were compared by one-way ANOVA with Sidak's multiple comparisons tests. This is the immuneACCESS table as TCRdb keeps it, with only in-frame sequences that have V and J called. A part of the clones is gone; compared with another copy, unresolved V genes explain less than half, and the rest is unexplained. From that table come the V and J calls and clone size; the DNA was used to work out D and trimming. This sample comprises about 110,000 clones, approximately 90% of them detected only once. The top ten hold around 7.8% of the sample.

The junction shows trimming of 4 bases on V and 5 bases on J, plus 14 bases between the germline ends. Counted from cysteine to phenylalanine, this CDR3 has 15 amino acids. The retained sequence is limited to the CDR3, 45 bases, with the frame set at the first base. The CDR1 and CDR2 encoded by the germline V gene (reference sequence) are LNHNV and YYDKDF. The data belong to a study of T cell responses to AZD1222 COVID-19 vaccine (dated by TCRdb to the early 2020s). At the level of the whole study: AZD1222 recipients whose second dose came at about 4 weeks and those whose second dose came at about 12 weeks were combined into one group, since spike-specific TCR depth and breadth did not differ between the two schedules. Trial participants were enrolled into age subgroups of 18-55, 56-69 and 70-plus years, which contained roughly 150, 30 and 60 TCR-sequenced participants, respectively. TCR sequencing covered some 250 trial participants: about 210 given two doses of AZD1222 and approximately 26 given two doses of MenACWY control vaccine.

Findings and caveats that apply to the study as a whole: Most participants were white British and females outnumbered males, and the authors suggested that clonal diversity may have been underestimated. Because no day 14 peak-response samples were available, the repertoires could be characterized only after the peak T cell response. Reportedly, almost half of the unique spike-specific TCRs recognized epitopes lying outside the regions that are mutated in the B.1.351 and B.1.1.7 variants. Only five to seven AZD1222 recipients were SARS-CoV-2 seropositive at baseline, limiting conclusions about previously exposed vaccinees. After two AZD1222 doses, spike-specific TCR breadth and depth were significantly higher than at day 0 and than in MenACWY recipients. In the small 56-69-year group, the increase in depth fell short of significance, most likely because of low power. Vaccine-associated CD4 TCRs spanned the whole spike protein, with dominant responses in regions 160-218 and 743-854.

This TCR came from an adult in good health. Recombination joined TRBV15 with TRBJ1-4; the D segment cannot be called with confidence. Sequenced here: peripheral blood, sampled on day 0 of AZD1222 vaccination. The sequence in DNA is TGTGCCACCAGCACCCAGTTGGCAAAGAATGAAAAACTGTTTTTT. Translated, this gives CATSTQLAKNEKLFF. The entire variable domain, with the stretches around the CDR3 drawn from the reference TRBV15 and TRBJ1-4 proteins, is DAMVIQNPRYQVTQFGKPVTLSCSQTLNHNVMYWYQQKSSQAPKLLFHYYDKDFNNEADTPDNFQSRRPNTSFCFLDIRSPGLGDTAMYLCATSTQLAKNEKLFFGSGTQLSVL.